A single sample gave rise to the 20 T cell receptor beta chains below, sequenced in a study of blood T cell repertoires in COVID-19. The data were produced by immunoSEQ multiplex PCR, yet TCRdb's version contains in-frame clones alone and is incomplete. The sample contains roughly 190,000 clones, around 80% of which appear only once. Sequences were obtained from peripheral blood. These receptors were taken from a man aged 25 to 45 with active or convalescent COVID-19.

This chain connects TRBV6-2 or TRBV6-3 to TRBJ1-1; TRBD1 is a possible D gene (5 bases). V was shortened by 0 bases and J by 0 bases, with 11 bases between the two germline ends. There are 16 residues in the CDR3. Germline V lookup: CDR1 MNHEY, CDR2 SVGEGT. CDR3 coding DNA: TGTGCCAGCAGTTACTCGAAGGAGGGGCTGAACACTGAAGCTTTCTTT. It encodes CASSYSKEGLNTEAFF.

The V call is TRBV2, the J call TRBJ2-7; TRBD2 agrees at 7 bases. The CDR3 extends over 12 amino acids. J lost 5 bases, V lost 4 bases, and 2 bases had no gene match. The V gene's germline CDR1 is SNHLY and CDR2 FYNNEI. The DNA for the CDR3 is TGTGCCAGCAGTGGACTAGCCCACGAGCAGTACTTC. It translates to CASSGLAHEQYF.

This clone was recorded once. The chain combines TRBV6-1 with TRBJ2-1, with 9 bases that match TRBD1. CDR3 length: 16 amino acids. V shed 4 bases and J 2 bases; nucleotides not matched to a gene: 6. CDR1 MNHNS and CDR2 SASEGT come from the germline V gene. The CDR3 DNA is TGTGCCAGCAGTGGACCCGGGACAGGGCCCTACAATGAGCAGTTCTTC. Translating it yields CASSGPGTGPYNEQFF.

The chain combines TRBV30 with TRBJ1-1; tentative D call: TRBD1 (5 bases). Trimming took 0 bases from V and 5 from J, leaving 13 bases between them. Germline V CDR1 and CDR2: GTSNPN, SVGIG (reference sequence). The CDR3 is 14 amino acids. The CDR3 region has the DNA TGTGCCTGGAGTGTAGGGCAGGGTAGAACTGAAGCTTTCTTT. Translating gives CAWSVGQGRTEAFF.

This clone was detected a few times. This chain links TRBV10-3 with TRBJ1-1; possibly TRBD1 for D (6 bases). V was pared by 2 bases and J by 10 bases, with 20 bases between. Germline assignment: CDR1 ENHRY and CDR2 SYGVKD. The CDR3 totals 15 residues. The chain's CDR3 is CAISEPLRGGARAFF. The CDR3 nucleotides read TGTGCCATCAGTGAGCCGCTCCGTGGGGGGGCGAGAGCTTTCTTT.

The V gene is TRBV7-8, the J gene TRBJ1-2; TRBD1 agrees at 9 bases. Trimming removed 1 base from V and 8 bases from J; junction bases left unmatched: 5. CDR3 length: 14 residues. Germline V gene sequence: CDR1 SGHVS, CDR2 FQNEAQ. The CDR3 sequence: CASSLDGQGRGYTF. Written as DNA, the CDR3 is TGTGCCAGCAGCTTAGACGGACAGGGGAGGGGCTACACCTTC. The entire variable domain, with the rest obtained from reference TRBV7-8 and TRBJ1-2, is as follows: GAGVSQSPRYKVAKRGQDVALRCDPISGHVSLFWYQQALGQGPEFLTYFQNEAQLDKSGLPSDRFFAERPEGSVSTLKIQRTQQEDSAVYLCASSLDGQGRGYTFGSGTRLTVV.

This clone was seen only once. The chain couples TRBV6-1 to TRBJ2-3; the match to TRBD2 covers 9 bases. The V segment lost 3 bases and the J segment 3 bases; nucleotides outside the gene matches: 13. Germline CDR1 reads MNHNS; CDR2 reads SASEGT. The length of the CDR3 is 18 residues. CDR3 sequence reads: CASSDMVAGAGGTDTQYF. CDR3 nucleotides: TGTGCCAGCAGTGACATGGTTGCAGGGGCGGGAGGGACAGATACGCAGTATTTT.

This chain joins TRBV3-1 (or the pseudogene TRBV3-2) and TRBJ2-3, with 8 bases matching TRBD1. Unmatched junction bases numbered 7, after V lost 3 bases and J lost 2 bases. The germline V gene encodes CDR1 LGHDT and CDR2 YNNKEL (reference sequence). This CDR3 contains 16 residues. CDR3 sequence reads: CASSHSGTGNTDTQYF. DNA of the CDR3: TGTGCCAGCAGCCACTCCGGGACAGGTAACACAGATACGCAGTATTTT.

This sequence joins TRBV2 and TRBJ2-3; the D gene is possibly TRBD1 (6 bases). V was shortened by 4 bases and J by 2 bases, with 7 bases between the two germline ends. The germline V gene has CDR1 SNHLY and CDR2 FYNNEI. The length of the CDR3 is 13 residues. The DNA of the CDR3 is TGTGCCAGCAGTGGGGGGCCCACAGATACGCAGTATTTT. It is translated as CASSGGPTDTQYF. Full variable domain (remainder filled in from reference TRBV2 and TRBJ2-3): EPEVTQTPSHQVTQMGQEVILRCVPISNHLYFYWYRQILGQKVEFLVSFYNNEISEKSEIFDDQFSVERPDGSNFTLKIRSTKLEDSAMYFCASSGGPTDTQYFGPGTRLTVL.

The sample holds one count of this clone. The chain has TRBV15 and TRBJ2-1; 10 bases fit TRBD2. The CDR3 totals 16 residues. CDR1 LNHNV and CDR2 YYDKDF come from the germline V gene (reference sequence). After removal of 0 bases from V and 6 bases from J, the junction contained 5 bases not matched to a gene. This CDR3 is CATSRDLAGVGNEQFF. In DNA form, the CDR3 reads TGTGCCACCAGCAGAGATCTAGCGGGAGTTGGCAATGAGCAGTTCTTC.

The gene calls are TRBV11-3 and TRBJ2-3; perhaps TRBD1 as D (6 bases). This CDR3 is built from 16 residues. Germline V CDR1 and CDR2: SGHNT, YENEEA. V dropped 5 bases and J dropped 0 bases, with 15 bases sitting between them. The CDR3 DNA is TGTGCCAGCAGCCCCTGGGACAAGGCAAGCACAGATACGCAGTATTTT. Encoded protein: CASSPWDKASTDTQYF.

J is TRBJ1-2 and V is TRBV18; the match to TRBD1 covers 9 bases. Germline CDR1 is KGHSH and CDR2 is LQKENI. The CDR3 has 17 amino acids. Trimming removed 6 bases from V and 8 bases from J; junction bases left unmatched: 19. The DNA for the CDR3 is TGTGCCAGCTCCTCCGGACAGGGGAAGGCCGGAACGAGCGGCTACACCTTC. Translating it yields CASSSGQGKAGTSGYTF.

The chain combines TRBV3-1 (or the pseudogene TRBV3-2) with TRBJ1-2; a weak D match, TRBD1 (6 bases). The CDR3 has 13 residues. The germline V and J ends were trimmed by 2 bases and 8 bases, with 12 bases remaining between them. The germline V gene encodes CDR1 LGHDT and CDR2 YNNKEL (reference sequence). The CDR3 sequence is CASSQTIGGGYTF. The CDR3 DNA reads TGTGCCAGCAGCCAAACGATAGGGGGAGGCTACACCTTC.

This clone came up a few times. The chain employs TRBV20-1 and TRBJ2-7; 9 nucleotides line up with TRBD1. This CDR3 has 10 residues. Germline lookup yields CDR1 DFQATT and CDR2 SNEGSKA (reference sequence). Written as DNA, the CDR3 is TGCTCAAGGACAGGGGACCGGCAGTACTTC. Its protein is CSRTGDRQYF.

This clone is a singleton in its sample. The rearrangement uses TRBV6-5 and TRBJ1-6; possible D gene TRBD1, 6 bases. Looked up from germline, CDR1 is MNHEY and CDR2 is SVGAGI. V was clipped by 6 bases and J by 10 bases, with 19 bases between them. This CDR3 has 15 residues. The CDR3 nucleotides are TGTGCCAGCAGCCCGGGGGGCGCATCGGTCTCACCCCTCCACTTT. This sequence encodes CASSPGGASVSPLHF.

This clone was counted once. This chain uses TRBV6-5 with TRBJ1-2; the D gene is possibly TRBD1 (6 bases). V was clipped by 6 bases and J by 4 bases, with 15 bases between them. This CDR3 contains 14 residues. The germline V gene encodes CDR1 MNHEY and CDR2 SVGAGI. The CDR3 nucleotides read TGTGCCAGCAGCCCGGGACACCCAATCTATGGCTACACCTTC. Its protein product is CASSPGHPIYGYTF.

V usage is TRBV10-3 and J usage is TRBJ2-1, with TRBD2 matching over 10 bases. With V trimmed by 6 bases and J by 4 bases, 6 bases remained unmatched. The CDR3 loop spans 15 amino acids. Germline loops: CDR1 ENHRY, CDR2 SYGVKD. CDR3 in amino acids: CAISNSSGRYNEQFF. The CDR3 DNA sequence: TGTGCCATCAGCAATAGTAGCGGGAGGTACAATGAGCAGTTCTTC.

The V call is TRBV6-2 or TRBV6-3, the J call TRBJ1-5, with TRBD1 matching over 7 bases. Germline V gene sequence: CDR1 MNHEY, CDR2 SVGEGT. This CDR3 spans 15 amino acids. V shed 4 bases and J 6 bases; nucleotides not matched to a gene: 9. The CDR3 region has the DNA TGTGCCAGCAGTTCAATGAGGGGGCCGGCTCAGCCCCAGCATTTT. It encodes CASSSMRGPAQPQHF.

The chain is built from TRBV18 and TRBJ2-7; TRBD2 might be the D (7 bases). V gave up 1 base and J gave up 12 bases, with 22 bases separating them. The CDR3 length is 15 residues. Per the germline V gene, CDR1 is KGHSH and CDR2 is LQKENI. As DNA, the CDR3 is TGTGCCAGCTCACCACAGGATGTTATGAGGGGGGGCATGTACGTC. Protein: CASSPQDVMRGGMYV.

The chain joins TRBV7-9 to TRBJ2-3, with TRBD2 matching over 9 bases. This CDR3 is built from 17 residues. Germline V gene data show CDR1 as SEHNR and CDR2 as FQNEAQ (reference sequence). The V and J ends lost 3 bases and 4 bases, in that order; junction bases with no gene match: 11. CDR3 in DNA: TGTGCCAGCAGCTTGGACCTTCTGCGGGAGGGCTCAGATACGCAGTATTTT. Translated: CASSLDLLREGSDTQYF.